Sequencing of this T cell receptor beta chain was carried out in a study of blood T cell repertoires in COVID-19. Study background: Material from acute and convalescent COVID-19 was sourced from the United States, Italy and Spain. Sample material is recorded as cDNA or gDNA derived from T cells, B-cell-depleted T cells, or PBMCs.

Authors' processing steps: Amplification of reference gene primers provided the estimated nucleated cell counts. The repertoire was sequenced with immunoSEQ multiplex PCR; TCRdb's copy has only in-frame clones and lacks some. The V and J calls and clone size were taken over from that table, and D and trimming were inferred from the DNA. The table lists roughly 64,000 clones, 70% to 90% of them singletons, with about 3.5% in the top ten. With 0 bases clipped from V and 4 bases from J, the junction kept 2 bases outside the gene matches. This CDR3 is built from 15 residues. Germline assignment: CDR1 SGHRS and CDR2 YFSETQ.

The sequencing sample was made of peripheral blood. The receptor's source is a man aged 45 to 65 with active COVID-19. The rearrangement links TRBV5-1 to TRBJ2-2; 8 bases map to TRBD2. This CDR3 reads CASSLEGLVTGELFF. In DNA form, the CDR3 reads TGCGCCAGCAGCTTGGAGGGACTAGTCACCGGGGAGCTGTTTTTT.